The rows below give T cell receptor beta chains drawn from one sample of a study of cytomegalovirus exposure and HLA in healthy donors. The repertoire was sequenced with immunoSEQ multiplex PCR; TCRdb's copy has only in-frame clones and lacks some. The data contain roughly 180,000 clones, 76% of them seen just once; the ten biggest clones take up 0.75% to 0.8%. The material sequenced was PBMCs. The receptors stem from a female donor in good health and CMV-seronegative. The CDR3 runs from the conserved cysteine through the conserved F or W. Fields, in order: V gene, J gene, D gene, clone size, CDR3 DNA, CDR3 protein. D genes are given only for firm matches. Clone size is not always given. Where it is, it says once, few, many or a class for expanded clones.

>TRBV5-4|TRBJ2-7|-|-
TGTGCCAGCAGCCCGGACTGGATTTCCTACGAGCAGTACTTC
CASSPDWISYEQYF
>TRBV30|TRBJ2-6|-|-
TGTGCCTGGAGCCTCTCTGGGGCCAACGGCCTGACTTTC
CAWSLSGANGLTF
>TRBV30|TRBJ2-3|-|few
TGTGCCTGGAGTGCCCTCAACCGGGGGTCGGGAATGGCGACGCAGTATTTT
CAWSALNRGSGMATQYF
>TRBV19|TRBJ1-2|-|-
TGTGCCAGTAACGGCAGGGCTAACTATGGCTACACCTTC
CASNGRANYGYTF
>TRBV28|TRBJ1-5|-|few
TGTGCCAGCACCATTCGGGGGTATAGCAATCAGCCCCAGCATTTT
CASTIRGYSNQPQHF
>TRBV6-5|TRBJ1-3|-|-
TGTGCCAGCAGTCGGACAGACTCTGGAAACACCATATATTTT
CASSRTDSGNTIYF
>TRBV5-4|TRBJ2-2|TRBD1|-
TGTGCCAGCAGGACAGGGAGCGACACCGGGGAGCTGTTTTTT
CASRTGSDTGELFF
>TRBV13|TRBJ2-2|TRBD2|-
TGTGCCAGCAGCTTAACGGCGGGAGCGAACACCGGGGAGCTGTTTTTT
CASSLTAGANTGELFF
>TRBV6-6|TRBJ1-5|TRBD1|few
TGTGCCAGCAGCCGGACAGGGAGTGCGGGCAATCAGCCCCAGCATTTT
CASSRTGSAGNQPQHF
>TRBV7-2|TRBJ2-7|TRBD1|-
TGTGCCAGCAGCTTGGGACAGGGGGCTTTCTACGAGCAGTACTTC
CASSLGQGAFYEQYF
>TRBV6-5|TRBJ2-7|-|-
TGTGCCAGCAGTTACCCCGCGAGCCACGAGCAGTACTTC
CASSYPASHEQYF
>TRBV7-2|TRBJ1-5|TRBD1|-
TGTGCCAGCAGCCCCCAGACAGGGGGCAATCAGCCCCAGCATTTT
CASSPQTGGNQPQHF
>TRBV6-4|TRBJ2-3|-|-
TGTGCCAGCAGCCTTAGCGGCACAGATACGCAGTATTTT
CASSLSGTDTQYF
>TRBV7-3|TRBJ2-6|-|-
TGTGCCAGCAGCTCCAATCGTGGGGCCAACGGCCTGACTTTC
CASSSNRGANGLTF
>TRBV5-4|TRBJ2-1|-|-
TGTGCCAGCAGCTTGCGCGGCCTTCCCTACAATGAGCAGTTCTTC
CASSLRGLPYNEQFF
>TRBV14|TRBJ1-6|TRBD1|-
TGTGCCAGCAGCCAGAATGCCGGGACAGGGACTAATTCACCCCTCCACTTT
CASSQNAGTGTNSPLHF
>TRBV16|TRBJ2-3|TRBD1|-
TGTGCCAGCAGCCAAGAGACAGGGGGTCGCACAGATACGCAGTATTTT
CASSQETGGRTDTQYF
>TRBV6-1|TRBJ1-5|-|few
TGTGCCAGCATCCAAGACAGAAGGAATCAGCCCCAGCATTTT
CASIQDRRNQPQHF
>TRBV13|TRBJ2-7|TRBD2|-
TGTGCCAGCAGCACCACCAAGACTAGCGGGAGGGTCTACGAGCAGTACTTC
CASSTTKTSGRVYEQYF
>TRBV5-1|TRBJ2-7|TRBD1|once
TGCGCCAGCAGCTTACGCGGACAGGCATCCTACGAGCAGTACTTC
CASSLRGQASYEQYF
>TRBV7-8|TRBJ1-2|-|-
TGTGCCAGCAGCTTAGCGTTAACGAACAGGGATGGCTACACCTTC
CASSLALTNRDGYTF
>TRBV5-1|TRBJ2-1|TRBD1|-
TGCGCCAGCAGCAAAGGACAGGGGGCAGGGTTCTTC
CASSKGQGAGFF
>TRBV29-1|TRBJ2-1|TRBD1|-
TGCAGCGTTGAACCAGGGGGTTTGTTGCAGTTCTTC
CSVEPGGLLQFF
>TRBV7-9|TRBJ1-5|-|few
TGTGCCAGCAGCTTTTCGAGCAATCAGCCCCAGCATTTT
CASSFSSNQPQHF
>TRBV6-6|TRBJ2-7|TRBD2|-
TGTGCCAGCAGTTATAGCGGGGGGAACCCCTACGAGCAGTACTTC
CASSYSGGNPYEQYF
>TRBV25-1|TRBJ2-7|-|once
TGTGCCAGTGCGACACTCCAAGAGCAGTACTTC
CASATLQEQYF
>TRBV7-2|TRBJ1-2|TRBD1|once
TGTGCCAGCAGCCCCAGGGGGATTAATGGCTACACCTTC
CASSPRGINGYTF
>TRBV30|TRBJ1-4|TRBD1|-
TGTGCCTGGGGGGACAGGGTGTCCGAAAAACTGTTTTTT
CAWGDRVSEKLFF
>TRBV5-6|TRBJ1-4|TRBD1|-
TGTGCCAGCAGCTCGATAGACAGGGGGCCCTTTAATGAAAAACTGTTTTTT
CASSSIDRGPFNEKLFF
>TRBV11-2|TRBJ2-4|-|once
TGTGCCAGCAGCCCCAGATACCGACTTTTAGCCAAAAACATTCAGTACTTC
CASSPRYRLLAKNIQYF
>TRBV5-1|TRBJ2-2|TRBD2|-
TGCGCCAGCAGCTTAACTAGCGTAGACACCGGGGAGCTGTTTTTT
CASSLTSVDTGELFF
>TRBV6-6|TRBJ1-1|-|once
TGTGCCAGCAGCCATACAAACACTGAAGCTTTCTTT
CASSHTNTEAFF
>TRBV6-4|TRBJ2-3|TRBD1|-
TGTGCCACCCCGTTGCCGGGACAGGGTGCGGGTACGCAGTATTTT
CATPLPGQGAGTQYF
>TRBV15|TRBJ2-5|TRBD2|-
TGTGCCACCAGCAGAGTAACGGGGGGGAAGACCCAGTACTTC
CATSRVTGGKTQYF
>TRBV9|TRBJ2-2|-|-
TGTGCCAGCAGCGTTGGGGCTAGAGGCTCCACCAACACCGGGGAGCTGTTTTTT
CASSVGARGSTNTGELFF
>TRBV7-9|TRBJ2-1|-|-
TGTGCCAGCTTACCGGGAGAAGTCTACAATGAGCAGTTCTTC
CASLPGEVYNEQFF
>TRBV7-8|TRBJ1-2|-|-
TGTGCCAGCAGCCTAGGTCGGGGGAGGGACTATGGCTACACCTTC
CASSLGRGRDYGYTF
>TRBV6-5|TRBJ2-3|TRBD1|once
TGTGCCAGCAGTTACCGGGGACAGCGCACAGATACGCAGTATTTT
CASSYRGQRTDTQYF
>TRBV18|TRBJ2-7|-|-
TGTGCCAGCTCACCAAATCAATTTTACGAGCAGTACTTC
CASSPNQFYEQYF
>TRBV28|TRBJ1-1|TRBD1|-
TGTGCCAGCAGTCTCACTCGACAGGGGGTAGGAACTGAAGCTTTCTTT
CASSLTRQGVGTEAFF
>TRBV2|TRBJ1-2|-|-
TGTGCCAGCAGCCCATCGGGAGGGGATGGCTACACCTTC
CASSPSGGDGYTF
>TRBV19|TRBJ1-2|-|few
TGTGCCAGCAGCCTCGAGGGCAGGCCTAACTATGGCTACACCTTC
CASSLEGRPNYGYTF
>TRBV30|TRBJ2-7|TRBD2|-
TGTGCCTGGAGTGTCGGCTTGGGAGGGCGGAACGAGCAGTACTTC
CAWSVGLGGRNEQYF